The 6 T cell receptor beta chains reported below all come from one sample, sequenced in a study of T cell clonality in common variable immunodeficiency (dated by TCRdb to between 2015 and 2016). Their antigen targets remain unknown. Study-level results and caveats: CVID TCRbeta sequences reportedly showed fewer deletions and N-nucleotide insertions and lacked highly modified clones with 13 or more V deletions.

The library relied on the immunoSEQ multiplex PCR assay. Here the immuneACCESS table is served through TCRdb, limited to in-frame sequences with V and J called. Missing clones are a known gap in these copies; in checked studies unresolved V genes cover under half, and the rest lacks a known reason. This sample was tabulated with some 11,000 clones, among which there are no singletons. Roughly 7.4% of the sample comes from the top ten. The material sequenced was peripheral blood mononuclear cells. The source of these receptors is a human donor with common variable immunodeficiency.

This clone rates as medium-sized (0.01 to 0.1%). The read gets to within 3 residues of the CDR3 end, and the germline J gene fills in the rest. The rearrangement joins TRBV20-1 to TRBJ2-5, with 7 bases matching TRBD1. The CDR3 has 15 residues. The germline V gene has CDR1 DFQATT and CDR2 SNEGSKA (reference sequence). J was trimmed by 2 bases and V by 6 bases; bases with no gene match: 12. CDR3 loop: CSATALGTDQETQYF. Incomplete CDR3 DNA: TGCAGTGCCACCGCTCTCGGGACAGATCAAGAGACC.

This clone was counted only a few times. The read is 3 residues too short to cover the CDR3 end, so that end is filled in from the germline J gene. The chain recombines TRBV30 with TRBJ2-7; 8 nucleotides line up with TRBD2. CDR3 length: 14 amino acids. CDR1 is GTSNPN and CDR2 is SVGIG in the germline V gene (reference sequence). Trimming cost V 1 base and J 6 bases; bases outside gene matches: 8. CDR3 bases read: TGTGCCTGGAGTGCGACTAGCGTTTTAAGCGAG. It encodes CAWSATSVLSE. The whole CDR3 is CAWSATSVLSEQYF. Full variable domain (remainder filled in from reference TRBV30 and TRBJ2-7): SQTIHQWPATLVQPVGSPLSLECTVEGTSNPNLYWYRQAAGRGLQLLFYSVGIGQISSEVPQNLSASRPQDRQFILSSKKLLLSDSGFYLCAWSATSVLSEQYFGPGTRLTVT.

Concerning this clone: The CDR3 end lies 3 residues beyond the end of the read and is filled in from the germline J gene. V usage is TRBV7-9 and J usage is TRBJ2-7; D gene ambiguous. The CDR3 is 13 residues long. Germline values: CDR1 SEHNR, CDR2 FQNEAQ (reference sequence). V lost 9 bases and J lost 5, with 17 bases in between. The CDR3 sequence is CASSRPYQDEQYF. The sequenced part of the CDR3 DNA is TGTGCCAGTTCGCGACCGTACCAGGACGAG.

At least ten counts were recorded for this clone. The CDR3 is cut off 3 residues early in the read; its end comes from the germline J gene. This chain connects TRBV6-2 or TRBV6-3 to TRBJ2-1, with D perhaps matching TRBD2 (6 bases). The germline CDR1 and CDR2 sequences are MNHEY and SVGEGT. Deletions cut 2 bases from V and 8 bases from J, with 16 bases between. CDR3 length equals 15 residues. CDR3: CASSYQLAGTHEQFF. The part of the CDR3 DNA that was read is TGTGCCAGCAGTTACCAACTAGCAGGGACCCATGAG.

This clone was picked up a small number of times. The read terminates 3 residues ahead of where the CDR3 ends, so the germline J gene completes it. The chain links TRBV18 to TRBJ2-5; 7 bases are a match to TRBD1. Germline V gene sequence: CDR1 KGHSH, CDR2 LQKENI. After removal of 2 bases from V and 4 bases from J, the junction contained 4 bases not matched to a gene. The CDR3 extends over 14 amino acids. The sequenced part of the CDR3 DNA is TGTGCCAGCTCACCAGAGGGGGCGGGAGAGACC. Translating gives CASSPEGAGET. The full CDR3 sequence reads CASSPEGAGETQYF.

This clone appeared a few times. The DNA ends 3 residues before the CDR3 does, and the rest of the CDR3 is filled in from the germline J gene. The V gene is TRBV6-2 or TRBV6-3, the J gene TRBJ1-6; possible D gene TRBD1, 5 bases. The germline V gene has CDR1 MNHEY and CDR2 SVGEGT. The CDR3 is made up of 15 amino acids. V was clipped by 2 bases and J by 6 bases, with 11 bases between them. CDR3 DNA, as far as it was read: TGTGCCAGCAGTTACCAGGGTCCTATTAATTCACCC. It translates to CASSYQGPINSP. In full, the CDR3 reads CASSYQGPINSPLHF.